The next 27 T cell receptor beta chains were all read from a single sample in a study of blood T cells in healthy people across ages. Through a sample-barcoded 5' primer and a J-beta primer mix, a second PCR was run for roughly 7 to 11 cycles. From the 5' RACE reads, TCRdb called clonotypes with MiXCR, one entry per CDR3 protein. This table holds 1.5 million to 2 million distinct CDR3 sequences, 49% found once. Sequencing was done on a sample of blood. The receptors come from a woman between 40 and 55 years old in good health.

The chain combines TRBV9 with TRBJ2-3, with 7 bases matching TRBD1. Per germline, CDR1 SGDLS and CDR2 YYNGEE. Trimming took 0 bases from V and 0 from J; bases not matched to a gene: 10. The CDR3 spans 18 residues. The CDR3 sequence is CASSVAPTGRRSTDTQYF. CDR3 bases: TGTGCCAGCAGCGTAGCCCCGACAGGGAGACGAAGCACAGATACGCAGTATTTT. Together with reference TRBV9 and TRBJ2-3, the CDR3 gives the full variable domain: DSGVTQTPKHLITATGQRVTLRCSPRSGDLSVYWYQQSLDQGLQFLIQYYNGEERAKGNILERFSAQQFPDLHSELNLSSLELGDSALYFCASSVAPTGRRSTDTQYFGPGTRLTVL.

This chain uses TRBV21-1 with TRBJ2-1; the table's D call TRBD2 went unverified against the DNA. TRBV21-1 constitutes a pseudogene. The CDR3 covers 17 residues. DNA of the CDR3: TGTGCCAGCAGCATCCGGGACTACCACACCTTATACAATGAGCAGTTCTTC. This gives the protein CASSIRDYHTLYNEQFF.

This clonotype has a handful of counts. The chain has TRBV6-6 and TRBJ2-7; D may be TRBD1 (5 bases). CDR3 length: 12 residues. CDR1 MNHNY and CDR2 SVGAGI come from the germline V gene (reference sequence). V shed 4 bases and J shed 7 bases, with 11 bases lying between them. CDR3 loop: CASSFPDREQYF. Here the CDR3 DNA reads TGTGCCAGCAGTTTTCCCGACAGAGAGCAGTACTTC.

The V call is TRBV4-1, the J call TRBJ2-4, with 7 bases that match TRBD2. The germline gives CDR1 MGHRA, CDR2 YSYEKL. Unmatched junction bases numbered 8, after V lost 6 bases and J lost 0 bases. The CDR3 is made up of 16 amino acids. The CDR3, as DNA: TGCGCCAGCAGTTTCAGACTAGCTCTAGCCAAAAACATTCAGTACTTC. This encodes CASSFRLALAKNIQYF.

This clonotype came up once. The chain has TRBV6-2 or TRBV6-3 and TRBJ1-2, with TRBD1 matching 9 bases. This CDR3 region has 13 residues. The germline CDR1 and CDR2 sequences are MNHEY and SVGEGT. Germline trimming cut 6 bases from V and 5 bases from J; bases unmatched to any gene: 4. The CDR3: CASRRDRDYGYTF. As DNA, the CDR3 is TGTGCCAGCAGGAGGGACAGGGATTATGGCTACACCTTC.

The chain combines TRBV12-3 or TRBV12-4 with TRBJ1-5; unclear D gene. The CDR3 loop spans 15 amino acids. V shed 3 bases and J shed 6 bases, with 15 bases lying between them. This chain's CDR3 is CASSFEFHPSQPQHF. Here the CDR3 DNA reads TGTGCCAGCAGTTTTGAGTTCCACCCGAGTCAGCCCCAGCATTTT.

This rearrangement joins TRBV28 to TRBJ1-2, with D tentatively TRBD1 (6 bases). V was pared by 8 bases and J by 4 bases, with 20 bases between. Per germline, CDR1 MDHEN and CDR2 SYDVKM. The CDR3 is 15 amino acids. Here the CDR3 reads CASGKNRDGSYGYTF. CDR3 sequence (DNA): TGTGCCAGCGGAAAAAACAGGGATGGGAGCTATGGCTACACCTTC.

The V call is TRBV28, the J call TRBJ2-3, with D uncertain. The CDR3 spans 18 residues. Germline lookup yields CDR1 MDHEN and CDR2 SYDVKM. The V gene lost 2 bases and the J gene lost 2 bases, with 20 bases spanning the gap. This CDR3 reads CASSLKGERSTDTDTQYF. Written as DNA, the CDR3 is TGTGCCAGCAGTTTAAAGGGCGAGCGATCCACAGACACAGATACGCAGTATTTT.

This chain joins TRBV9 and TRBJ1-2; 8 bases fit TRBD1. Germline V lookup: CDR1 SGDLS, CDR2 YYNGEE. V was clipped by 7 bases and J by 10 bases; unmatched bases: 12. CDR3 length: 13 amino acids. The CDR3 here is CASGGRGPSDYTF. CDR3 sequence (DNA): TGTGCCAGCGGTGGCAGGGGGCCTTCTGACTACACCTTC.

The chain links TRBV14 to TRBJ1-2; TRBD1 is a possible D gene (5 bases). Germline lookup yields CDR1 SGHDN and CDR2 FVKESK. CDR3 length: 15 amino acids. Trimming left V 0 bases short and J 4 bases short, with 12 bases between. The CDR3 is CASSQDLDRPYGYTF. In DNA form, the CDR3 reads TGTGCCAGCAGCCAAGATCTTGACAGACCCTATGGCTACACCTTC.

This rearrangement joins TRBV9 to TRBJ1-1; D possibly corresponds to TRBD1 (5 bases). The CDR3 sequence is 13 residues long. V lost 4 bases to trimming and J lost 7 bases, with 14 bases between them. The germline gives CDR1 SGDLS, CDR2 YYNGEE. The CDR3 DNA follows: TGTGCCAGCAGCTCACGGACGGGACTTGAAGCTTTCTTT. Translation gives CASSSRTGLEAFF.

Here the CDR3 DNA reads TGTGCCAGCAGCGGGGACAGTCGTCAGCCCCAGCATTTT. It is translated as CASSGDSRQPQHF. The V gene is TRBV11-1, the J gene TRBJ1-5; 7 nucleotides align to TRBD1. V dropped 5 bases and J dropped 6; count of bases not matched to a gene: 4. Germline loops: CDR1 SGHAT, CDR2 FQDESV (reference sequence). The CDR3 runs to 13 residues.

This chain joins TRBV7-9 and TRBJ2-7; 7 nucleotides agree with TRBD1. The junction had 9 bases not matched to a gene; V was cut back by 5 bases and J by 2 bases. The CDR3 is made up of 15 amino acids. Germline V gene lookup returns CDR1 SEHNR and CDR2 FQNEAQ (reference sequence). The CDR3 nucleotides are TGTGCCAGCAGCCCAACCGACAGGGTGACCTACGAGCAGTACTTC. This gives the protein CASSPTDRVTYEQYF.

This sequence joins TRBV7-2 and TRBJ1-4; D is possibly TRBD1 (5 bases). CDR1 SGHTA and CDR2 FQGNSA come from the germline V gene. This CDR3 spans 16 amino acids. V gave up 1 base and J gave up 5 bases, with 14 bases separating them. CDR3 protein: CASSLGYRGPNEKLFF. DNA of the CDR3: TGTGCCAGCAGCTTAGGCTACCGGGGACCCAATGAAAAACTGTTTTTT.

The V gene is TRBV12-3 or TRBV12-4, the J gene TRBJ2-3; TRBD2 agrees at 9 bases. The CDR3 spans 16 residues. V trimming: 3 bases; J trimming: 12 bases; junction bases outside the gene matches: 16. Written as DNA, the CDR3 is TGTGCCAGCAGTTTTAGCGGGGGCAGGGTAAGCCGGGCCCAGTATTTT. It is translated as CASSFSGGRVSRAQYF.

This clonotype occurred a few times. The V and J genes are TRBV3-1 and TRBJ2-1, with TRBD2 as a possible D gene (6 bases). Germline V gene sequence: CDR1 LGHDT, CDR2 YNNKEL (reference sequence). V shed 0 bases and J shed 12 bases, with 15 bases lying between them. This CDR3 has 14 amino acids. The chain's CDR3 is CASSQEGPTRGQFF. In DNA, the CDR3 is TGTGCCAGCAGCCAAGAAGGGCCGACTAGAGGGCAGTTCTTC.

This clonotype was seen a handful of times. V gene TRBV7-8 combines with J gene TRBJ1-4; D gene unclear. The CDR3 length is 15 residues. V lost 0 bases and J lost 3, with 8 bases in between. The V gene's germline CDR1 is SGHVS and CDR2 FQNEAQ. The CDR3: CASSLAEMANEKLFF. The CDR3 coding sequence is TGTGCCAGCAGCTTAGCCGAAATGGCTAATGAAAAACTGTTTTTT.

This clonotype was seen a handful of times. The chain recombines TRBV29-1 with TRBJ2-3; 7 bases line up with TRBD2. V lost 5 bases, J lost 3 bases, and 11 bases stayed unmatched. CDR1 is SQVTM and CDR2 is ANQGSEA in the germline V gene. The length of the CDR3 is 15 residues. For the CDR3, the DNA is TGCAGCGTTCCCGGGGCTAGCGGCGTAACAGATACGCAGTATTTT. It translates to CSVPGASGVTDTQYF.

The chain carries TRBV20-1 and TRBJ1-2, with a tentative D call TRBD1 (6 bases). This CDR3 is built from 13 residues. The ends were cut back, 3 bases at V and 3 bases at J, with 11 bases in the middle. CDR1 is DFQATT, CDR2 SNEGSKA, per germline (reference sequence). CDR3 amino acids: CSASVRGDYGYTF. The CDR3 DNA reads TGCAGTGCTAGTGTCAGGGGAGACTATGGCTACACCTTC.

The chain has TRBV25-1 and TRBJ2-4; possible D gene TRBD2, 5 bases. CDR1 is MGHDK and CDR2 is SYGVNS in the germline V gene. The CDR3 contains 16 residues. V lost 6 bases and J 5 bases, leaving 20 bases between the germline ends. The CDR3 sequence is CASSPRSVEVENIQYF. For the CDR3, the DNA is TGTGCCAGCAGCCCTCGATCTGTGGAGGTGGAAAACATTCAGTACTTC. Together with reference TRBV25-1 and TRBJ2-4, the CDR3 gives the full variable domain: EADIYQTPRYLVIGTGKKITLECSQTMGHDKMYWYQQDPGMELHLIHYSYGVNSTEKGDLSSESTVSRIRTEHFPLTLESARPSHTSQYLCASSPRSVEVENIQYFGAGTRLSVL.

This chain connects TRBV5-1 to TRBJ2-5, with 9 bases that match TRBD2. V trimming: 0 bases; J trimming: 1 base; junction bases outside the gene matches: 7. CDR3 length equals 17 residues. Germline loops: CDR1 SGHRS, CDR2 YFSETQ. CDR3 loop: CASSLGGVSGGQETQYF. As DNA, the CDR3 is TGCGCCAGCAGCTTGGGAGGTGTTAGCGGGGGCCAAGAGACCCAGTACTTC.

In its sample, this clonotype was seen a few times. The chain combines TRBV27 with TRBJ2-4; TRBD1 aligns across 8 bases. Losses at the gene ends were 8 bases for V and 8 bases for J; bases not matched to a gene: 14. The germline V gene has CDR1 MNHEY and CDR2 SMNVEV (reference sequence). The CDR3 spans 15 residues. The DNA of the CDR3 is TGTGCCAGCTCCCCGGAGAGTCAGGGGGCGTACATTCAGTACTTC. It encodes CASSPESQGAYIQYF.

In the case of this clonotype: The junction differs from germline at one of its ends, possibly a read error. V usage is TRBV7-7 and J usage is TRBJ2-3; D remains ambiguous. Germline-derived CDR1 and CDR2 are SSHAT and FNYEAQ (reference sequence). The CDR3 contains 15 residues. CDR3 residues: CASSPGPSSTDTQYF. CDR3 DNA sequence: TGTGCTAGCAGCCCCGGACCGTCTAGCACAGATACGCAGTATTTT.

The chain is built from TRBV27 and TRBJ1-5, with D unclear. V was shortened by 6 bases and J by 0 bases, with 9 bases between the two germline ends. CDR1 and CDR2 (germline): MNHEY, SMNVEV (reference sequence). The CDR3 is 14 amino acids. CDR3 bases: TGTGCCAGCAGCCCTTTTAATAGCAATCAGCCCCAGCATTTT. Its translation is CASSPFNSNQPQHF.

The chain employs TRBV10-3 and TRBJ1-4; 7 bases map to TRBD1. In germline, CDR1 is ENHRY, CDR2 SYGVKD. The CDR3 consists of 15 residues. The V segment lost 3 bases and the J segment 0 bases; nucleotides outside the gene matches: 1. The CDR3: CAISEQGPTNEKLFF. The DNA of the CDR3 is TGTGCCATCAGTGAACAGGGGCCAACTAATGAAAAACTGTTTTTT.

The chain couples TRBV6-5 to TRBJ1-2, with no clear D. V lost 6 bases and J 4 bases, leaving 9 bases between the germline ends. Germline CDR1 reads MNHEY; CDR2 reads SVGAGI. The CDR3 consists of 12 residues. Written as DNA, the CDR3 is TGTGCCAGCAGGATGGAAGGCTATGGCTACACCTTC. As protein: CASRMEGYGYTF.

The chain uses TRBV6-2 or TRBV6-3 and TRBJ2-1; no clear D gene. The CDR3 covers 12 residues. The V end lost 7 bases, the J end lost 8 bases, and 12 bases lay between the germline ends. Germline V gene sequence: CDR1 MNHEY, CDR2 SVGEGT. CDR3 protein: CASTDGPHEQFF. CDR3 bases: TGTGCCAGCACGGACGGGCCGCATGAGCAGTTCTTC.